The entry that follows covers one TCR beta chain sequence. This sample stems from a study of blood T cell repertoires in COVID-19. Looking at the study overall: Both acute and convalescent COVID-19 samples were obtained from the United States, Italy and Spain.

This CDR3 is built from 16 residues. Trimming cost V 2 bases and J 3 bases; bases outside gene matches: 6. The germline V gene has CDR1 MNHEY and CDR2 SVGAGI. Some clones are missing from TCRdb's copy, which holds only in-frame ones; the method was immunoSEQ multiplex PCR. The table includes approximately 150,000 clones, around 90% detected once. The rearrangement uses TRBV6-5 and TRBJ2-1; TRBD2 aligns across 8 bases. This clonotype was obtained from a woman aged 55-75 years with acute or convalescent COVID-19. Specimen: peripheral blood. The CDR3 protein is CASSYGAGGFYNEQFF. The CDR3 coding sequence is TGTGCCAGCAGTTACGGTGCGGGGGGTTTCTACAATGAGCAGTTCTTC.